These 19 T cell receptor beta chains were all obtained from the same sample, sequenced in a study of shared clonotypes between healthy human individuals. Here immunoSEQ multiplex PCR was the method, and the copy in TCRdb shows in-frame clones only, minus some. The data contain 2.5 million or so clones, around 94% of them singletons. The source material was naive CD4+ T cells sorted from blood. Subset indicated: CD45RA+ positively selected. The receptors derive from a man in his late teens or twenties in good health.

The count of this clone is one. Other DNA sequences of this sample code for an identical CDR3. The rearrangement links TRBV29-1 to TRBJ1-1, with D unresolved. Germline V lookup: CDR1 SQVTM, CDR2 ANQGSEA. CDR3 length: 12 residues. V gave up 0 bases and J gave up 11 bases, with 13 bases separating them. The CDR3 spells CSVEDTREGAFF. The CDR3 region has the DNA TGCAGCGTTGAAGATACAAGGGAAGGGGCTTTCTTT.

The rearrangement joins TRBV2 to TRBJ2-5; 9 bases fit TRBD1. Germline V gene lookup returns CDR1 SNHLY and CDR2 FYNNEI. The V gene end was trimmed by 5 bases and the J gene end by 2 bases; junction bases not matched to a gene: 6. The CDR3 covers 15 residues. The CDR3, as DNA: TGTGCCAGCAGTCGGTTTGACAGGGGGCAAGAGACCCAGTACTTC. It translates to CASSRFDRGQETQYF.

V gene TRBV5-5 combines with J gene TRBJ1-5; D gene uncertain. Deletions cut 1 base from V and 2 bases from J, with 7 bases between. Looked up from germline, CDR1 is SGHKS and CDR2 is YYEKEE (reference sequence). This CDR3 has 14 amino acids. The CDR3 spells CASSLNGGNQPQHF. CDR3 bases: TGTGCCAGCAGCTTGAACGGAGGCAATCAGCCCCAGCATTTT.

V is TRBV6-1 and J is TRBJ1-6; D unresolved. Germline values: CDR1 MNHNS, CDR2 SASEGT. The CDR3 is 14 amino acids. The V gene lost 7 bases and the J gene lost 0 bases, with 7 bases spanning the gap. In DNA form, the CDR3 reads TGTGCCAGCACGGTGGGCTCCTATAATTCACCCCTCCACTTT. It translates to CASTVGSYNSPLHF.

The rearrangement uses TRBV5-1 and TRBJ1-1; D is unresolved. Trimming cost V 4 bases and J 0 bases, with 13 bases left between them. CDR1 is SGHRS and CDR2 is YFSETQ in the germline V gene. This CDR3 region has 15 residues. The CDR3 DNA reads as TGCGCCAGCAGCCCTCAACCCTTAATGAACACTGAAGCTTTCTTT. Residues: CASSPQPLMNTEAFF.

This chain uses TRBV5-1 with TRBJ1-2; no firm D call. The germline CDR1 and CDR2 sequences are SGHRS and YFSETQ. Trimming stripped 1 base from V and 6 bases from J, with 4 bases between. The CDR3 consists of 11 residues. CDR3 nucleotide sequence: TGCGCCAGCAGCTTGTTAGATGGCTACACCTTC. Amino acid sequence: CASSLLDGYTF.

This chain joins TRBV10-3 and TRBJ2-1; D is perhaps TRBD2 (6 bases). V was clipped by 10 bases and J by 0 bases, with 13 bases between them. The CDR3 totals 14 residues. Germline-derived CDR1 and CDR2 are ENHRY and SYGVKD. CDR3 bases: TGTGCCACAAGAGGAGGGGACTCCTACAATGAGCAGTTCTTC. The encoded protein is CATRGGDSYNEQFF.

Remarks on this clone: Other DNA sequences from this sample encode an identical CDR3 as well. The chain has TRBV7-2 and TRBJ2-7; no clear D. This CDR3 contains 13 residues. Looked up from germline, CDR1 is SGHTA and CDR2 is FQGNSA. V shed 0 bases and J shed 3 bases, with 6 bases lying between them. The CDR3 region is CASSLAVGYEQYF. The CDR3 DNA is TGTGCCAGCAGCTTAGCGGTAGGCTACGAGCAGTACTTC.

V usage is TRBV19 and J usage is TRBJ2-5; D unresolved. The CDR3 extends over 12 amino acids. Trimming took 5 bases from V and 5 from J, leaving 9 bases between them. The germline gives CDR1 LNHDA, CDR2 SQIVND (reference sequence). CDR3 nucleotides: TGTGCCAGTAGTTTTGAAAGGGAGACCCAGTACTTC. It yields the protein CASSFERETQYF.

CDR3: CAIKPQSGGAETQYF. CDR3 nucleotide sequence: TGTGCCATCAAACCCCAAAGCGGGGGGGCCGAGACCCAGTACTTC. The chain employs TRBV10-3 and TRBJ2-5; the match to TRBD2 covers 10 bases. This CDR3 comprises 15 residues. Germline CDR1 and CDR2: ENHRY and SYGVKD. Losses at the gene ends were 7 bases for V and 5 bases for J; bases not matched to a gene: 10.

The V gene is TRBV7-3, the J gene TRBJ2-3; D is unresolved. The germline CDR1 and CDR2 sequences are SGHTA and FQGTGA. The CDR3 length is 17 residues. V shed 0 bases and J shed 2 bases, with 15 bases lying between them. CDR3 sequence: CASSLTATLTSTDTQYF. The CDR3 DNA is TGTGCCAGCAGCTTAACGGCGACTCTTACCTCCACAGATACGCAGTATTTT.

This clone has just one count. This CDR3 is CASSPGWGNQPQHF. DNA for the CDR3: TGTGCCAGCAGTCCCGGATGGGGCAATCAGCCCCAGCATTTT. The chain is built from TRBV28 and TRBJ1-5, with no clear D. In germline, CDR1 is MDHEN, CDR2 SYDVKM. This CDR3 has 14 amino acids. The V end lost 5 bases, the J end lost 2 bases, and 10 bases lay between the germline ends.

The J gene is TRBJ2-2, the V gene TRBV30; 9 nucleotides align to TRBD2. Germline trimming cut 2 bases from V and 4 bases from J; bases unmatched to any gene: 5. The CDR3 has 15 residues. Germline CDR1 GTSNPN, CDR2 SVGIG (reference sequence). This chain's CDR3 is CAWSRLAEVTGELFF. The CDR3 DNA follows: TGTGCCTGGAGTCGACTAGCGGAAGTCACCGGGGAGCTGTTTTTT.

This chain joins TRBV4-3 and TRBJ2-4; 8 bases line up with TRBD1. Looked up from germline, CDR1 is LGHNA and CDR2 is YSLEER. The CDR3 has 22 amino acids. Trimming took 2 bases from V and 0 from J; bases not matched to a gene: 21. CDR3 nucleotides: TGCGCCAGCAGCCAACCAACCCGACAGGGGCCTCGATTAATTCTAGCCAAAAACATTCAGTACTTC. This translates into CASSQPTRQGPRLILAKNIQYF.

In this sample, this clone turned up once. The J gene is TRBJ2-7, the V gene TRBV7-9; 8 bases agree with TRBD1. Germline V CDR1 and CDR2: SEHNR, FQNEAQ (reference sequence). Unmatched junction bases numbered 18, after V lost 4 bases and J lost 1 base. This CDR3 is 19 amino acids long. The CDR3 is CASSSAGTGALGASYEQYF. The DNA of the CDR3 is TGTGCCAGCAGCTCGGCCGGGACAGGCGCTTTAGGGGCGTCCTACGAGCAGTACTTC.

V usage is TRBV9 and J usage is TRBJ2-5; D may be TRBD2 (6 bases). Germline CDR1 is SGDLS and CDR2 is YYNGEE. Trimming shortened V by 1 base and J by 1 base, and 11 bases separated the two germline ends. The CDR3 is made up of 15 amino acids. The CDR3 region has the DNA TGTGCCAGCAGCGTATCGGCGGGGACCCAAGAGACCCAGTACTTC. The encoded protein is CASSVSAGTQETQYF.

The V and J genes are TRBV6-6 and TRBJ1-1; 7 bases fit TRBD1. Trimming removed 9 bases from V and 1 base from J; junction bases left unmatched: 5. This CDR3 is built from 13 residues. In germline, CDR1 is MNHNY, CDR2 SVGAGI (reference sequence). CDR3 protein: CASWTGANTEAFF. The CDR3 nucleotides read TGTGCCAGTTGGACAGGAGCGAACACTGAAGCTTTCTTT.

The chain joins TRBV10-1 to TRBJ2-7; D is possibly TRBD2 (6 bases). The V gene's germline CDR1 is WNHNN and CDR2 SYGVQD (reference sequence). This CDR3 region has 15 residues. V was shortened by 3 bases and J by 3 bases, with 15 bases between the two germline ends. CDR3 sequence (DNA): TGCGCCAGCAGTGATACCCTAGGCGGGGTCTACGAGCAGTACTTC. This translates into CASSDTLGGVYEQYF.

V gene TRBV6-1 combines with J gene TRBJ1-6, with 8 bases identical to TRBD1. Germline loops: CDR1 MNHNS, CDR2 SASEGT. The junction had 3 bases not matched to a gene; V was cut back by 6 bases and J by 5 bases. CDR3 length: 14 residues. The CDR3 DNA reads as TGTGCCAGCAGATCGACAGGGGATAATTCACCCCTCCACTTT. Residues: CASRSTGDNSPLHF.